This T cell receptor (beta chain) was captured in a study of response to subunit inactivated influenza vaccine. TCRdb re-called the RT-PCR reads through MiXCR, storing one row per CDR3 protein. The table has over 300,000 distinct CDR3 sequences, about a fifth seen once. Study findings and constraints: That few new T cells are recruited by each seasonal influenza vaccination was the authors' suggestion.

This CDR3 contains 16 residues. Germline V gene data show CDR1 as LGHDT and CDR2 as YNNKEL (reference sequence). The V end lost 2 bases, the J end lost 1 base, and 14 bases lay between the germline ends. This clonotype occurred many times. As yet, its antigen is unknown. Sequencing used PBMCs from blood, obtained less than 22 months after vaccination. This sequence was found in a man between 50 and 69 years old who received an inactivated influenza vaccine. The chain couples TRBV3-1 to TRBJ1-1, with D possibly TRBD1 on 6 matching bases. The CDR3 region is CASSQSPGQRNTEAFF. CDR3 nucleotide sequence: TGTGCCAGCAGCCAAAGTCCGGGACAAAGGAACACTGAAGCTTTCTTT.